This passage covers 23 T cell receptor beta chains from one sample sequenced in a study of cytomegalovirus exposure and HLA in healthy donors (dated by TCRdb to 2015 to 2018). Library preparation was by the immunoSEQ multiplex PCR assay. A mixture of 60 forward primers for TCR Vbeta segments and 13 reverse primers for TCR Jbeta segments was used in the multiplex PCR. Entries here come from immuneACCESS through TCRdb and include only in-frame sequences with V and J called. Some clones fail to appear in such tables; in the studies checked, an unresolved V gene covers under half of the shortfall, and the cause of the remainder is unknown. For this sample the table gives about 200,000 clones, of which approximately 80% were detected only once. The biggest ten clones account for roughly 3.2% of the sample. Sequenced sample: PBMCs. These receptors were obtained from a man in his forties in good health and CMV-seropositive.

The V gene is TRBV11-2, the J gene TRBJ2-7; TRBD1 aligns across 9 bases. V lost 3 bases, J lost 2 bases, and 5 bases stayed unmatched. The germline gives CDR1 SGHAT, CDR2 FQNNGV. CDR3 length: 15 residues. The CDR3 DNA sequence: TGTGCCAGCAGCTTGACCGGGACAGGGCCCTACGAGCAGTACTTC. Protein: CASSLTGTGPYEQYF.

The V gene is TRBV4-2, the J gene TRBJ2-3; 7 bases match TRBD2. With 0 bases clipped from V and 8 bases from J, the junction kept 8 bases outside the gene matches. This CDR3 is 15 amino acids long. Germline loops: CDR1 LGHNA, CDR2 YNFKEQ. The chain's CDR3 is CASSQEYSGEGTQYF. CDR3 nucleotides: TGTGCCAGCAGCCAAGAATACAGCGGGGAGGGTACGCAGTATTTT.

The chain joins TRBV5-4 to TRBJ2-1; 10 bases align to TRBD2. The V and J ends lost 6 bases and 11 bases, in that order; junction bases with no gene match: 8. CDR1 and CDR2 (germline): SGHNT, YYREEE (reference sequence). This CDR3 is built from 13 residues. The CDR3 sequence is CASTRASGGQQFF. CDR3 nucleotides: TGTGCCAGCACCCGGGCTAGCGGGGGACAGCAGTTCTTC.

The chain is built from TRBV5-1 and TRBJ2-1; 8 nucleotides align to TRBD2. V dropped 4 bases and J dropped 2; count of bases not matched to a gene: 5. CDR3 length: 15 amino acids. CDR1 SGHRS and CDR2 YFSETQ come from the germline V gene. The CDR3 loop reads CASSPSGGPYNEQFF. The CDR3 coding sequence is TGCGCCAGCAGCCCGAGCGGGGGACCCTACAATGAGCAGTTCTTC.

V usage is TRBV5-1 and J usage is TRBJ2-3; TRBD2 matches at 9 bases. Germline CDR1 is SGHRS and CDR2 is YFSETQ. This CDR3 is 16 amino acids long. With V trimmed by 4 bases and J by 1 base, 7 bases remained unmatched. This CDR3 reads CASSLTSGPGTDTQYF. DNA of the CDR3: TGCGCCAGCAGCCTCACTAGCGGGCCCGGCACAGATACGCAGTATTTT. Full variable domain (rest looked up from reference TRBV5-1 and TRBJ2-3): KAGVTQTPRYLIKTRGQQVTLSCSPISGHRSVSWYQQTPGQGLQFLFEYFSETQRNKGNFPGRFSGRQFSNSRSEMNVSTLELGDSALYLCASSLTSGPGTDTQYFGPGTRLTVL.

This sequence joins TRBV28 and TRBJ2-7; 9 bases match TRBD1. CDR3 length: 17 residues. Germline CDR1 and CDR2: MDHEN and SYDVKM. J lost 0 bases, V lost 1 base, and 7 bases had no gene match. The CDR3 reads CASSLSHRGPGSYEQYF. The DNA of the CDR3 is TGTGCCAGCAGTTTATCCCACAGGGGGCCGGGCTCCTACGAGCAGTACTTC.

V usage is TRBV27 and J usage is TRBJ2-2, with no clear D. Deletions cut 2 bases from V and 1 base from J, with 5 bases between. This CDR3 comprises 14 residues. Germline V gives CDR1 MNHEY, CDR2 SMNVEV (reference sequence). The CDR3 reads CASSLRQNTGELFF. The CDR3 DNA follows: TGTGCCAGCAGTTTAAGACAGAACACCGGGGAGCTGTTTTTT.

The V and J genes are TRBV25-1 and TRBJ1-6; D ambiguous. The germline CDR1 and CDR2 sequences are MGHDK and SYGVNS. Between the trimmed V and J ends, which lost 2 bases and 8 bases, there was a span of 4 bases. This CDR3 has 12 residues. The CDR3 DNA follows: TGTGCCAGCAGTGAACGGTATTCACCCCTCCACTTT. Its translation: CASSERYSPLHF.

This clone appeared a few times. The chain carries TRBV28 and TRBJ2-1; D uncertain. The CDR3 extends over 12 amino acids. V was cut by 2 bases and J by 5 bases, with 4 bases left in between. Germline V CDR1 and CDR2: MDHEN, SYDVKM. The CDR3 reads CASSLLNNEQFF. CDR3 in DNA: TGTGCCAGCAGTTTACTAAACAATGAGCAGTTCTTC.

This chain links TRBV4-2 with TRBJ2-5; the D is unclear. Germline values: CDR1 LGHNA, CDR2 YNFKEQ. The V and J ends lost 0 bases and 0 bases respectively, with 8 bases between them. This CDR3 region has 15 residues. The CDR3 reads CASSQDGQDQETQYF. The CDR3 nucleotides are TGTGCCAGCAGCCAAGATGGTCAGGACCAAGAGACCCAGTACTTC.

The CDR3 reads CPGPSSRASDTGELFF. The DNA of the CDR3 is TGCCCGGGCCCTAGTAGCAGGGCCTCGGACACCGGGGAGCTGTTTTTT. The genes are TRBV10-1 and TRBJ2-2; D perhaps matches TRBD1 (5 bases). The CDR3 loop spans 16 amino acids. CDR1 and CDR2 (germline): WNHNN, SYGVQD (reference sequence).

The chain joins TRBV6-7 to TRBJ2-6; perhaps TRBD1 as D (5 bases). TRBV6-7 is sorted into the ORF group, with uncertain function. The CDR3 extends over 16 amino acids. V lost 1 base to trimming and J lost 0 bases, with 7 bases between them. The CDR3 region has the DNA TGTGCCAGCAGTTACTTGGGGCACTCTGGGGCCAACGTCCTGACTTTC. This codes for CASSYLGHSGANVLTF.

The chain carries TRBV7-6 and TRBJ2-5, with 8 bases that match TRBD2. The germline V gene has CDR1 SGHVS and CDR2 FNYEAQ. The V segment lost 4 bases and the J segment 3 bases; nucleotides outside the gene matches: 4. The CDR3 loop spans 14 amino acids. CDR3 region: CASSYAGGEETQYF. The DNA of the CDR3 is TGTGCCAGCAGCTACGCCGGGGGGGAAGAGACCCAGTACTTC.

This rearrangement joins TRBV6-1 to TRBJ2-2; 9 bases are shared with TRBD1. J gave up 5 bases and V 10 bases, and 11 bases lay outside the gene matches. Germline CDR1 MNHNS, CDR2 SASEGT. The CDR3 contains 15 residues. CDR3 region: CATQPGQGPTGELFF. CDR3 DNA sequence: TGTGCCACCCAACCGGGACAGGGTCCGACCGGGGAGCTGTTTTTT.

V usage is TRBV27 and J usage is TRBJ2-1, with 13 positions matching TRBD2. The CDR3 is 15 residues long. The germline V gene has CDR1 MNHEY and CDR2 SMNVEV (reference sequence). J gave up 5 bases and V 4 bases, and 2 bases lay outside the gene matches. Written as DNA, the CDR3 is TGTGCCAGCAGTTCCGGGACTAGCGGGGACAATGAGCAGTTCTTC. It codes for CASSSGTSGDNEQFF.

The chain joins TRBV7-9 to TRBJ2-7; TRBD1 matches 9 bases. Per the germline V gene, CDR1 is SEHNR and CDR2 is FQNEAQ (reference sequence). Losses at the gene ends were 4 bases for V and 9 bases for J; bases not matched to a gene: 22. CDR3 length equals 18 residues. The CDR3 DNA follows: TGTGCCAGCAGCTCCCTCCCGAAATACAGGACAGGGGACTCCAGGCAGTACTTC. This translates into CASSSLPKYRTGDSRQYF.

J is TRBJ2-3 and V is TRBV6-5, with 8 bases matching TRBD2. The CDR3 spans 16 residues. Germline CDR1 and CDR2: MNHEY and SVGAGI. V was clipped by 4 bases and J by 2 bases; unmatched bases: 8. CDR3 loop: CASSSTRAGATDTQYF. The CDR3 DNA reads TGTGCCAGCAGTTCCACCCGAGCGGGGGCCACAGATACGCAGTATTTT.

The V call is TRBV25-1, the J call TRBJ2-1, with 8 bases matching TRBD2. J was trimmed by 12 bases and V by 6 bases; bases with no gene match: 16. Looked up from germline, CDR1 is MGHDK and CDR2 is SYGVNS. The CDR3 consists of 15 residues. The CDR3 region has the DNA TGTGCCAGCAGGGATACCGGGACTAGTCCGGAAAGGCAGTTCTTC. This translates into CASRDTGTSPERQFF.

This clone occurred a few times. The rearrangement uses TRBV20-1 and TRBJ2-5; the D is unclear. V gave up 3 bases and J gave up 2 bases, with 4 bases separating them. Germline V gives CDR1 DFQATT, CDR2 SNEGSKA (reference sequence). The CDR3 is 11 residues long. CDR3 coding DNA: TGCAGTGCTAGCGGGCAAGAGACCCAGTACTTC. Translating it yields CSASGQETQYF.

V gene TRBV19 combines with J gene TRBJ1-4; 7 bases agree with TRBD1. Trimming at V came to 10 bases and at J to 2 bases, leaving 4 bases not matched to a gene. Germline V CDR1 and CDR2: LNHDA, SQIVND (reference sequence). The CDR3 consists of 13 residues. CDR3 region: CATTDRTNEKLFF. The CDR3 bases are TGTGCCACCACGGACAGGACTAATGAAAAACTGTTTTTT.

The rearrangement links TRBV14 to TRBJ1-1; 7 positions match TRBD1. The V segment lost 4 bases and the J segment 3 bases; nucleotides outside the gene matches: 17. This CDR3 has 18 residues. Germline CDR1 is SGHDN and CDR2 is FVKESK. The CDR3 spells CASSPSPAPGGVDTEAFF. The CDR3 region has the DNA TGTGCCAGCAGCCCATCCCCAGCCCCAGGGGGAGTGGACACTGAAGCTTTCTTT.

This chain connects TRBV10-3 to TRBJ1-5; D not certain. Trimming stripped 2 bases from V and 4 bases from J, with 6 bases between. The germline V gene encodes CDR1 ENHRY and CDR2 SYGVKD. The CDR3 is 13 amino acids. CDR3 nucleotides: TGTGCCATCAGTGAGAATTCGAATCAGCCCCAGCATTTT. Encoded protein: CAISENSNQPQHF.

The CDR3 nucleotides are TGTGCCAGCAGCTTAGGGACGGGGGGCGGGTCCTATGGCTACACCTTC. Residues: CASSLGTGGGSYGYTF. The J gene is TRBJ1-2, the V gene TRBV7-2, with D possibly being TRBD1 (6 bases). The V end was cut by 1 base, the J end by 4 bases, with 16 bases between. Germline V gene sequence: CDR1 SGHTA, CDR2 FQGNSA. The CDR3 is made up of 16 amino acids.